This entry is about one TCR beta chain. Its antigen remains unidentified. Within one base of it there is no much larger clone, and no base qualities were kept. These data come from a study listed by TCRdb under 2016. The germline V gene gives CDR1 as SGHTA and CDR2 as FQGNSA. V lost 5 bases and J lost 3 bases, and the count of bases not matched to a germline gene is 9. The CDR3, cysteine through phenylalanine, is 15 amino acids long. Only the CDR3 portion is preserved as DNA: 45 bases, with reading frame beginning at the first base. Library preparation used RT-PCR. Sequencing relied on an Illumina MiSeq. The public reads were reprocessed in TCRdb via fastp at Q25 and MiXCR, keeping in-frame beta chains. Rows matching on CDR3 protein sequence are summarized as one entry with the most common DNA and genes. The sample data list 650,000 to 800,000 distinct CDR3 sequences, and approximately 15% of these were observed just once. The ten largest account for 3% to 4.5% of the sample.

This clonotype originated in a female donor in good health, serving as a healthy control. The source material was memory CD4+ T cells from blood. This receptor chain uses TRBV7-2 and TRBJ2-7, and 8 junctional nucleotides match TRBD1. DNA sequence: TGTGCCAGCAGCGTTGGGACAGGTGCCTACTACGAGCAGTACTTC. Its translation is CASSVGTGAYYEQYF.